These T cell receptor beta chains were read from a single sample in a study of T cells after yellow fever vaccination. TCRdb called the 5' RACE reads again in MiXCR, with one record for every CDR3 protein. The sample carries roughly 500,000 distinct CDR3 sequences, 15% to 20% recorded once. Sample: PBMCs, taken 15 days after the yellow fever booster vaccination. The receptors here all came from a man aged 25-40 years who received the YFV17D yellow fever vaccine. Each CDR3 is given with its conserved first and last residue. D genes are given only for firm matches. Clone sizes are given selectively: once, few, many, or a class where the clone is expanded.

>-|TRBD2|TRBJ2-1|TRBV9
TGTGCCAGCAGCGTAGAGAGCGGGAGTATCAATGAGCAGTTCTTC
CASSVESGSINEQFF
>-|-|TRBJ2-5|TRBV7-2
TGTGCCAGCACCGAAACAGGGTCTTGGGAGACCCAGTACTTC
CASTETGSWETQYF
>few|TRBD2|TRBJ2-5|TRBV5-1
TGCGCCAGCAGTTTTCTTTACGGGGGGGGGCAGACCCAGTACTTC
CASSFLYGGGQTQYF
>few|TRBD2|TRBJ2-4|TRBV6-1
TGTGCCAGCAGCCCCGCGGGGGGCAAAAACATTCAGTACTTC
CASSPAGGKNIQYF
>many|TRBD2|TRBJ2-7|TRBV28
TGTGCCAGCAGTTTATCAGGAGCGGGAGGATTGTACGAGCAGTACTTC
CASSLSGAGGLYEQYF
>-|TRBD2|TRBJ2-7|TRBV20-1
TGCAGTGCTAGACCGAGGACTAGCGGGATGGATCGAAGCTCCTACGAGCAGTACTTC
CSARPRTSGMDRSSYEQYF
>few|-|TRBJ2-5|TRBV7-8
TGTGCCAGCAGCTTCTCGGAGGGAATGAAGACCCAGTACTTC
CASSFSEGMKTQYF
>-|-|TRBJ1-4|TRBV10-3
TGTGCCATCAGTGACATTTCAACTAATGAAAAACTGTTTTTT
CAISDISTNEKLFF
>few|-|TRBJ2-1|TRBV7-9
TGTGCCAGCACCGAACAGTGGGTGTCCGTAAACAATGAGCAGTTCTTC
CASTEQWVSVNNEQFF
>-|-|TRBJ2-1|TRBV19
TGTGCCAGTAGCCGGCAGGGATTTGGGTACAATGAGCAGTTCTTC
CASSRQGFGYNEQFF
>few|-|TRBJ2-4|TRBV2
TGTGCCAGCAGTGAGCCGCCCCAGGGGGGAAACATTCAGTACTTC
CASSEPPQGGNIQYF
>-|TRBD2|TRBJ2-7|TRBV5-5
TGTGCCAGCAGCCCCTTCGCGGGAGGGGATTACGAGCAGTACTTC
CASSPFAGGDYEQYF
>few|-|TRBJ2-5|TRBV29-1
TGCAGCGTCGGACACAGGGTATTGGAGACCCAGTACTTC
CSVGHRVLETQYF
>few|TRBD1|TRBJ1-4|TRBV12-3/TRBV12-4
TGTGCCAGCAGGCCTACAGGGGGCAGTGAAAAACTGTTTTTT
CASRPTGGSEKLFF
>-|TRBD1|TRBJ1-2|TRBV5-5
TGTGCCAGCAGCGCCACAGGGGCCGACTATGGCTACACCTTC
CASSATGADYGYTF
>few|TRBD1|TRBJ1-1|TRBV29-1
TGCAGCGTTGGTTTAGGGGGCTCTGAAGCTTTCTTT
CSVGLGGSEAFF
>few|-|TRBJ2-7|TRBV7-2
TGTGCCAGCAGCTCAAGGGTGGCCCCCTACGAGCAGTACTTC
CASSSRVAPYEQYF
>-|-|TRBJ2-3|TRBV27
TGTGCCAGCACTACCGGGTGGTCAGAACCAGATACGCAGTATTTT
CASTTGWSEPDTQYF
>-|-|TRBJ2-3|TRBV5-1
TGCGCCAGCAGCCCGGGGCGGGGAAACACAGATACGCAGTATTTT
CASSPGRGNTDTQYF
>-|TRBD2|TRBJ2-3|TRBV5-1
TGCGCCAGCACGCGTTGGCGGGGGACAGATACGCAGTATTTT
CASTRWRGTDTQYF
>few|TRBD2|TRBJ2-3|TRBV6-2/TRBV6-3
TGTGCCAGCACCCGGGACTACACCACATATACGCAGTATTTT
CASTRDYTTYTQYF
>few|TRBD1|TRBJ2-6|TRBV5-1
TGCGCCAGCAGCGTCCGACAGGGGGCTGCTGGGGCCAACGTCCTGACTTTC
CASSVRQGAAGANVLTF
>few|-|TRBJ1-3|TRBV7-6
TGTGCCGGGAACGGAAACACCATATATTTT
CAGNGNTIYF
>-|TRBD2|TRBJ2-2|TRBV3-1
TGTGCCAGCAGTGGAATCGGACTAGCGGAGACCGGGGAGCTGTTTTTT
CASSGIGLAETGELFF
>once|-|TRBJ2-1|TRBV7-2
TGTGCCAGCAGCCCCGGTTTAGCCCGGTACCACAATGAGCAGTTCTTC
CASSPGLARYHNEQFF
>few|TRBD2|TRBJ2-7|TRBV5-1
TGCGCCAGCACGATCTTAGCGGGAGACCACTCCTACGAGCAGTACTTC
CASTILAGDHSYEQYF
>few|-|TRBJ2-1|TRBV20-1
TGCAGTGCTGAAATCCTCGATGAGCAGTTCTTC
CSAEILDEQFF
>-|TRBD1|TRBJ2-2|TRBV18
TGTGCCAGCTCACCCTCCGTGTGGACAGGGGTTACCGGGGAGCTGTTTTTT
CASSPSVWTGVTGELFF
>many|TRBD2|TRBJ2-1|TRBV18
TGTGCCAGCTCTAAGCGGGAGATGGATGAGCAGTTCTTC
CASSKREMDEQFF
>-|-|TRBJ2-2|TRBV4-3
TGCGCCAGCAGCCCTTCACACTTCGGGGAGCTGTTTTTT
CASSPSHFGELFF
>-|TRBD2|TRBJ2-7|TRBV5-1
TGCGCCAGCAGCTTGGCCCGGACTAGCGGGAGCTCGGTTGGCGAGCAGTACTTC
CASSLARTSGSSVGEQYF
>few|TRBD1|TRBJ1-4|TRBV20-1
TGCAGTGTCAGGGGGGGCCTCCCCGACGCAACTAATGAAAAACTGTTTTTT
CSVRGGLPDATNEKLFF
>-|TRBD2|TRBJ2-4|TRBV6-5
TGTGCCAGCAGTTACTCGAGTCTAGCGGTAGCCAAAAACATTCAGTACTTC
CASSYSSLAVAKNIQYF
>-|-|TRBJ2-4|TRBV7-2
TGTGCCAGCAGCCGTTCGGGGATAGCCAAAAACATTCAGTACTTC
CASSRSGIAKNIQYF
>-|TRBD2|TRBJ2-1|TRBV12-3/TRBV12-4
TGTGCCAGCAGTGGTACCAGCGGGAGGACCTTGTGGGATGAGCAGTTCTTC
CASSGTSGRTLWDEQFF
>-|-|TRBJ2-3|TRBV9
TGTGCCAGCAGCGTCAAGGGGGGCAGCACAGATACGCAGTATTTT
CASSVKGGSTDTQYF
>-|-|TRBJ1-1|TRBV20-1
TGCAGTGCTAGCTTCGGGGATATTGAAGCTTTCTTT
CSASFGDIEAFF
>few|TRBD1|TRBJ1-1|TRBV5-1
TGCGCCAGCAGCTTGCCTTCGACCGGGACAGATAACACTGAAGCTTTCTTT
CASSLPSTGTDNTEAFF
>-|-|TRBJ2-1|TRBV5-1
TGCGCCAGCGCTTTACAGGGAGAGGTTTGGAATGAGCAGTTCTTC
CASALQGEVWNEQFF
>medium-sized|-|TRBJ2-1|TRBV5-1
TGCGCCAGCAGCGGGCGAAATGAGCAGTTCTTC
CASSGRNEQFF
>few|-|TRBJ2-2|TRBV15
TGTGCCACCAGCAGGGATAGACAGACGAACACCGGGGAGCTGTTTTTT
CATSRDRQTNTGELFF
>-|-|TRBJ2-1|TRBV12-3/TRBV12-4
TGTGCCAGCAGTACCGCCGGGACCTCGCCTGTCTTCTTC
CASSTAGTSPVFF
>-|TRBD1|TRBJ1-5|TRBV4-2
TGTGCCAGCAGCCAAGATACAGGACAGGGAAGCAATCAGCCCCAGCATTTT
CASSQDTGQGSNQPQHF
>few|TRBD2|TRBJ2-1|TRBV6-5
TGTGCCAGCAGTTTCAGCCCCGATAGCGGGAGAATATACAATGAGCAGTTCTTC
CASSFSPDSGRIYNEQFF
>-|-|TRBJ2-2|TRBV12-3/TRBV12-4
TGTGCCAGCAGTTTGGTCGGGCGCAGACGTCCCTCGAACACCGGGGAGCTGTTTTTT
CASSLVGRRRPSNTGELFF
>-|TRBD1|TRBJ1-2|TRBV5-5
TGTGCCAGCAGCCCGGGGACAGCTCTCTATGGCTACACCTTC
CASSPGTALYGYTF
>-|-|TRBJ2-1|TRBV29-1
TGCAGCGTTGAAGAGGGAAGCTCCTACAATGAGCAGTTCTTC
CSVEEGSSYNEQFF
>-|-|TRBJ2-3|TRBV30
TGTGCCTGGAGTGTCGGGCAGGGAGAAGATACGCAGTATTTT
CAWSVGQGEDTQYF
>few|-|TRBJ2-7|TRBV29-1
TGCAGCGTTGGTCAAAGCCGACAATCCTACGAGCAGTACTTC
CSVGQSRQSYEQYF